These 28 T cell receptor beta chains were sequenced from one sample in a study of T-cell reconstitution after alpha-beta-depleted transplantation in children. Unique molecular identifiers tagged the TCRbeta library. MiXCR was run by TCRdb on the PCR reads, yielding one entry per CDR3 protein. The data hold just under 350,000 distinct CDR3 sequences, with roughly 17% observed a single time. Source: PBMCs, mostly from graft donor cells, taken 360 days after TCRalphabeta/CD19-depleted stem cell transplant. These receptors all stem from a male patient between 2 and 10 years old who had a stem cell transplant for acute lymphoblastic leukemia, so the T cells may come from the graft donor.

This clonotype occurred many times. The chain is built from TRBV5-4 and TRBJ2-7; the match to TRBD1 covers 8 bases. Germline V CDR1 and CDR2: SGHNT, YYREEE (reference sequence). The V and J ends lost 2 bases and 3 bases, in that order; junction bases with no gene match: 4. This CDR3 has 14 residues. Here the CDR3 reads CASSFGQGRYEQYF. The DNA of the CDR3 is TGTGCCAGCAGCTTCGGACAGGGCCGCTACGAGCAGTACTTC. Complete variable domain (other parts from reference TRBV5-4 and TRBJ2-7): ETGVTQSPTHLIKTRGQQVTLRCSSQSGHNTVSWYQQALGQGPQFIFQYYREEENGRGNFPPRFSGLQFPNYSSELNVNALELDDSALYLCASSFGQGRYEQYFGPGTRLTVT.

This clonotype was counted only a few times. The chain combines TRBV12-3 or TRBV12-4 with TRBJ2-6; 7 positions match TRBD2. Trimming took 0 bases from V and 4 from J; bases not matched to a gene: 6. CDR3 length: 17 residues. CDR3 in DNA: TGTGCCAGCAGTTTAGCGCGGGAGCTCTCCGGGGCCAACGTCCTGACTTTC. It yields the protein CASSLARELSGANVLTF.

This clonotype was recorded a few times. The rearrangement joins TRBV4-1 to TRBJ2-3, with D maybe TRBD2 (5 bases). The CDR3 length is 13 residues. The V gene's germline CDR1 is MGHRA and CDR2 YSYEKL. The germline V and J ends were trimmed by 0 bases and 6 bases, with 7 bases remaining between them. CDR3 bases: TGCGCCAGCAGCCAAGACCCGGGGGATACGCAGTATTTT. Translated: CASSQDPGDTQYF.

Ten or more counts support this clonotype. The chain uses TRBV5-1 and TRBJ2-7; 8 nucleotides agree with TRBD2. Trimming at V came to 3 bases and at J to 4 bases, leaving 9 bases not matched to a gene. Germline CDR1 SGHRS, CDR2 YFSETQ. This CDR3 is built from 15 residues. The CDR3 nucleotides read TGCGCCAGCAGCTGGATAGCGGGATCGGCATACGAGCAGTACTTC. Its protein is CASSWIAGSAYEQYF.

This clonotype has a handful of counts. This chain links TRBV28 with TRBJ2-7; a possible D gene is TRBD2 (5 bases). Germline CDR1 reads MDHEN; CDR2 reads SYDVKM. V gave up 3 bases and J gave up 2 bases, with 14 bases separating them. This CDR3 is 15 amino acids long. Here the CDR3 DNA reads TGTGCCAGCAGTTTGGCCTTTGGGAGACCCTACGAGCAGTACTTC. It translates to CASSLAFGRPYEQYF.

This clonotype was counted only a few times. The V gene is TRBV5-1, the J gene TRBJ2-3, with 8 bases identical to TRBD2. This CDR3 is built from 15 residues. CDR1 SGHRS and CDR2 YFSETQ come from the germline V gene. The V segment lost 8 bases and the J segment 6 bases; nucleotides outside the gene matches: 14. The CDR3 region is CASHVSGGPVDTQYF. CDR3 nucleotide sequence: TGCGCCAGTCACGTGTCGGGGGGGCCGGTGGATACGCAGTATTTT.

This chain joins TRBV25-1 and TRBJ1-2; tentatively, D is TRBD1 (5 bases). Germline V lookup: CDR1 MGHDK, CDR2 SYGVNS. V lost 6 bases and J lost 0, with 11 bases in between. CDR3 length equals 14 residues. CDR3 DNA sequence: TGTGCCAGCAGCTTCTTGGGGGCTAACTATGGCTACACCTTC. It specifies CASSFLGANYGYTF.

The chain carries TRBV4-2 and TRBJ1-1; no firm D call. This CDR3 is built from 14 residues. V lost 0 bases to trimming and J lost 5 bases, with 10 bases between them. Germline V gene lookup returns CDR1 LGHNA and CDR2 YNFKEQ. The CDR3 DNA is TGTGCCAGCAGCCAAGATAACGGTGGGACTGAAGCTTTCTTT. Its translation: CASSQDNGGTEAFF.

CDR3 sequence reads: CASSLEHSSTDTQYF. CDR3 nucleotide sequence: TGTGCCAGCAGCTTGGAACACTCTAGCACAGATACGCAGTATTTT. The chain employs TRBV5-5 and TRBJ2-3, with unresolved D. V was clipped by 0 bases and J by 0 bases, with 8 bases between them. Germline CDR1 and CDR2: SGHKS and YYEKEE (reference sequence). The CDR3 is made up of 15 amino acids. Full variable domain (remainder filled in from reference TRBV5-5 and TRBJ2-3): DAGVTQSPTHLIKTRGQQVTLRCSPISGHKSVSWYQQVLGQGPQFIFQYYEKEERGRGNFPDRFSARQFPNYSSELNVNALLLGDSALYLCASSLEHSSTDTQYFGPGTRLTVL.

The table lists this clonotype with a few counts. The rearrangement uses TRBV4-3 and TRBJ2-3; D ambiguous. In germline, CDR1 is LGHNA, CDR2 YSLEER. V gave up 2 bases and J gave up 1 base, with 10 bases separating them. The CDR3 covers 15 residues. CDR3 nucleotides: TGCGCCAGCAGCCAATCAGCAGGCCGCACAGATACGCAGTATTTT. It translates to CASSQSAGRTDTQYF.

The J gene is TRBJ2-7, the V gene TRBV27; 10 positions match TRBD1. The CDR3 extends over 14 amino acids. The germline gives CDR1 MNHEY, CDR2 SMNVEV (reference sequence). J was trimmed by 6 bases and V by 3 bases; bases with no gene match: 5. In DNA form, the CDR3 reads TGTGCCAGCAGTTTTAGGGGACAGGGGCGCGAGCAGTACTTC. Translated, it gives CASSFRGQGREQYF.

The rearrangement links TRBV29-1 to TRBJ2-3, with D perhaps matching TRBD1 or TRBD2 (6 bases each). Trimming shortened V by 7 bases and J by 1 base, and 12 bases separated the two germline ends. This CDR3 is 13 amino acids long. CDR1 is SQVTM, CDR2 ANQGSEA, per germline. The CDR3 DNA is TGCAGCGCCGCTAGGGGGGGCACAGATACGCAGTATTTT. Its translation: CSAARGGTDTQYF.

This clonotype was seen only a few times. The V and J genes are TRBV3-1 and TRBJ1-2; D unresolved. The germline gives CDR1 LGHDT, CDR2 YNNKEL (reference sequence). The CDR3 covers 14 residues. The V gene lost 4 bases and the J gene lost 4 bases, with 13 bases spanning the gap. The CDR3 bases are TGTGCCAGCAGCCCGGTCGCTTATGGCTATGGCTACACCTTC. Its protein is CASSPVAYGYGYTF.

This clonotype was found many times. This chain links TRBV28 with TRBJ2-3; D unresolved. V lost 5 bases and J lost 4, with 10 bases in between. CDR1 MDHEN and CDR2 SYDVKM come from the germline V gene. The length of the CDR3 is 13 residues. The CDR3: CASSRSGADTQYF. The CDR3 nucleotides are TGTGCCAGCAGTCGATCAGGAGCAGATACGCAGTATTTT.

CDR3 residues: CASSQRRWDTQYF. DNA of the CDR3: TGCGCCAGCAGCCAACGGAGATGGGATACGCAGTATTTT. The chain joins TRBV4-1 to TRBJ2-3, with D unclear. This CDR3 has 13 amino acids. Germline V lookup: CDR1 MGHRA, CDR2 YSYEKL. The V gene lost 2 bases and the J gene lost 6 bases, with 9 bases spanning the gap.

The chain links TRBV12-3 or TRBV12-4 to TRBJ2-2; perhaps TRBD2 as D (5 bases). CDR3 length equals 15 residues. Trimming took 3 bases from V and 5 from J, leaving 13 bases between them. The CDR3 sequence: CASSFLASGTGELFF. CDR3 sequence (DNA): TGTGCCAGCAGTTTTCTAGCCTCGGGGACCGGGGAGCTGTTTTTT.

The chain links TRBV10-3 to TRBJ2-3; 11 nucleotides align to TRBD2. V trimming: 8 bases; J trimming: 1 base; junction bases outside the gene matches: 14. The CDR3 covers 18 residues. Germline V gene sequence: CDR1 ENHRY, CDR2 SYGVKD. The CDR3 bases are TGTGCCATCGGAGGTAGCGGGAGGGTACGTAGAGGCACAGATACGCAGTATTTT. Protein: CAIGGSGRVRRGTDTQYF.

This clonotype turned up a few times. The CDR3 spells CASSLWPRNTQYF. CDR3 sequence (DNA): TGTGCCAGCAGTTTATGGCCAAGGAATACGCAGTATTTT. V usage is TRBV28 and J usage is TRBJ2-3, with D unclear. V was trimmed by 0 bases and J by 7 bases, leaving 8 bases between them. CDR1 is MDHEN, CDR2 SYDVKM, per germline. The CDR3 spans 13 residues. The full variable domain, its missing parts supplied by reference TRBV28 and TRBJ2-3, is DVKVTQSSRYLVKRTGEKVFLECVQDMDHENMFWYRQDPGLGLRLIYFSYDVKMKEKGDIPEGYSVSREKKERFSLILESASTNQTSMYLCASSLWPRNTQYFGPGTRLTVL.

The chain uses TRBV10-3 and TRBJ2-3; possible D gene TRBD1, 5 bases. Germline CDR1 and CDR2: ENHRY and SYGVKD. Trimming shortened V by 9 bases and J by 2 bases, and 12 bases separated the two germline ends. The CDR3 loop spans 13 amino acids. CDR3 coding DNA: TGTGCCATGGGCCAGGGCGCCACAGATACGCAGTATTTT. It codes for CAMGQGATDTQYF.

This clonotype was detected many times. This chain uses TRBV12-3 or TRBV12-4 with TRBJ2-1; either TRBD1 or TRBD2 may fit D (5 bases each). The germline V and J ends were trimmed by 5 bases and 6 bases, with 8 bases remaining between them. The length of the CDR3 is 12 residues. The CDR3 DNA follows: TGTGCCAGCAGTCCCGGGACCAATGAGCAGTTCTTC. Residues: CASSPGTNEQFF.

In this sample, this clonotype turned up a few times. The chain couples TRBV3-1 to TRBJ2-1, with 9 bases matching TRBD2. Trimming took 3 bases from V and 14 from J; bases not matched to a gene: 14. This CDR3 region has 15 residues. Germline CDR1 is LGHDT and CDR2 is YNNKEL (reference sequence). DNA of the CDR3: TGTGCCAGCAGCCACCGCGGAAGACTAGCGGAACTGGAGTTCTTC. It translates to CASSHRGRLAELEFF.

This clonotype was detected a few times. The genes are TRBV5-4 and TRBJ2-2; perhaps TRBD1 as D (6 bases). V was cut by 5 bases and J by 3 bases, with 11 bases left in between. Germline V gives CDR1 SGHNT, CDR2 YYREEE (reference sequence). This CDR3 comprises 14 residues. CDR3 bases: TGTGCCAGCAGTCGGGACACACACACCGGGGAGCTGTTTTTT. It specifies CASSRDTHTGELFF.

The chain combines TRBV4-2 with TRBJ1-5; possible D gene TRBD1, 5 bases. The V gene lost 1 base and the J gene lost 5 bases, with 9 bases spanning the gap. Per germline, CDR1 LGHNA and CDR2 YNFKEQ. The CDR3 contains 14 residues. This CDR3 is CASSQGQRDQPQHF. The CDR3, as DNA: TGTGCCAGCAGCCAAGGACAGCGCGATCAGCCCCAGCATTTT.

V and J are TRBV12-3 or TRBV12-4 and TRBJ2-2; D may be TRBD1 (5 bases). Between the trimmed V and J ends, which lost 5 bases and 5 bases, there was a span of 12 bases. The CDR3 totals 14 residues. CDR3 nucleotides: TGTGCCAGCAGTGGGGCCAGGCAGACCGGGGAGCTGTTTTTT. As protein: CASSGARQTGELFF.

This chain joins TRBV7-2 and TRBJ2-1; possibly TRBD2 for D (5 bases). The V gene's germline CDR1 is SGHTA and CDR2 FQGNSA. V dropped 1 base and J dropped 5 bases, with 12 bases sitting between them. The CDR3 runs to 15 residues. This chain's CDR3 is CASSLGSGMNNEQFF. The CDR3 coding sequence is TGTGCCAGCAGCTTAGGAAGCGGAATGAACAATGAGCAGTTCTTC. The entire variable domain, with the rest obtained from reference TRBV7-2 and TRBJ2-1, is as follows: GAGVSQSPSNKVTEKGKDVELRCDPISGHTALYWYRQSLGQGLEFLIYFQGNSAPDKSGLPSDRFSAERTGGSVSTLTIQRTQQEDSAVYLCASSLGSGMNNEQFFGPGTRLTVL.

The V and J genes are TRBV5-6 and TRBJ1-1; D is uncertain. V lost 1 base and J 2 bases, leaving 15 bases between the germline ends. The CDR3 contains 16 residues. CDR1 and CDR2 from the germline V gene are SGHDT and YYEEEE. CDR3 region: CASSLWIPRSNTEAFF. Here the CDR3 DNA reads TGTGCCAGCAGCTTGTGGATTCCCAGATCAAACACTGAAGCTTTCTTT.

This clonotype was observed a few times. The chain employs TRBV20-1 and TRBJ2-4; D tentatively reads TRBD1 or TRBD2 (5 bases each). Germline values: CDR1 DFQATT, CDR2 SNEGSKA (reference sequence). There are 17 residues in the CDR3. Trimming left V 7 bases short and J 0 bases short, with 22 bases between. In nucleotides, the CDR3 is TGCAGTGGGGGCCCTCCTATAGCGATGATAGCCAAAAACATTCAGTACTTC. Residues: CSGGPPIAMIAKNIQYF.

This clonotype appeared many times. The chain is built from TRBV4-1 and TRBJ2-3, with no clear D. Trimming removed 5 bases at V and 6 bases at J, with 15 bases between. Germline V gene lookup returns CDR1 MGHRA and CDR2 YSYEKL. The CDR3 consists of 14 residues. For the CDR3, the DNA is TGCGCCAGCAGCACACGACTGGACGGTGATACGCAGTATTTT. Translating gives CASSTRLDGDTQYF.